One sample yielded the 27 T cell receptor beta chains listed below, sequenced in a study of T cells in Graves' hyperthyroidism and ophthalmopathy (dated by TCRdb to the late 2010s). Library creation used multiplex PCR. The data were produced on an Illumina HiSeq 2000. Amplification of TCR beta CDR3 regions was carried out from RNA transcripts. For the first round of RT-PCR on the TCR CDR3, the HTBI primer set was used together with the Qiagen OneStep RT-PCR kit. The public reads were reanalyzed by TCRdb: fastp trimming at Q25, MiXCR alignment, in-frame beta chains only. Rows with a matching CDR3 protein are joined into one entry that keeps the most common DNA and genes. For this sample there are hundreds of thousands of distinct CDR3 sequences; over 12% appear just once. Around 28% of the sample lies in the top ten. The material sequenced was blood. The receptor source for this set is a middle-aged man with Graves' ophthalmopathy.

The chain couples TRBV12-3 or TRBV12-4 to TRBJ2-1; 8 positions match TRBD2. This CDR3 spans 17 amino acids. V was pared by 0 bases and J by 0 bases, with 4 bases of the junction left unmatched. The CDR3 coding sequence is TGTGCCAGCAGTTTAGCGGGACTAGGGAGCTCCTACAATGAGCAGTTCTTC. This codes for CASSLAGLGSSYNEQFF.

This clonotype was recorded at least ten times. The V and J genes are TRBV7-9 and TRBJ1-1; D remains unclear. Germline CDR1 is SEHNR and CDR2 is FQNEAQ (reference sequence). V lost 6 bases to trimming and J lost 1 base, with 12 bases between them. The length of the CDR3 is 14 residues. CDR3 DNA sequence: TGTGCCAGCAGACTCAACACGGGGAACACTGAAGCTTTCTTT. Its translation is CASRLNTGNTEAFF.

This clonotype occurred many times. The rearrangement links TRBV18 to TRBJ2-2; D possibly corresponds to TRBD2 (5 bases). Germline V gene lookup returns CDR1 KGHSH and CDR2 LQKENI. This CDR3 has 16 residues. Trimming stripped 1 base from V and 4 bases from J, with 13 bases between. The CDR3 is CASSPLATDPTGELFF. CDR3 DNA: TGTGCCAGCTCACCACTAGCGACGGACCCCACCGGGGAGCTGTTTTTT.

This clonotype was counted at least ten times. The chain employs TRBV27 and TRBJ2-7, with D perhaps assigned TRBD1 or TRBD2 (6 bases each). The V and J ends lost 3 bases and 3 bases respectively, with 21 bases between them. CDR1 is MNHEY, CDR2 SMNVEV, per germline (reference sequence). There are 17 residues in the CDR3. CDR3 DNA: TGTGCCAGCAGTTTTCTTTCCTCGGGGGACACGTACTACGAGCAGTACTTC. Encoded protein: CASSFLSSGDTYYEQYF.

The V call is TRBV7-9, the J call TRBJ2-1; D possibly uses TRBD1 or TRBD2 (6 bases each). Germline V gene sequence: CDR1 SEHNR, CDR2 FQNEAQ (reference sequence). The ends were cut back, 6 bases at V and 8 bases at J, with 17 bases in the middle. The CDR3 runs to 14 residues. CDR3 amino acids: CASRAVDRRDEQFF. The CDR3 DNA reads as TGTGCCAGCAGGGCGGTCGACAGGAGGGATGAGCAGTTCTTC.

This clonotype was seen more than once but under ten times. The chain couples TRBV24-1 to TRBJ2-3, with unresolved D. This CDR3 is built from 16 residues. The V end was cut by 0 bases, the J end by 1 base, with 10 bases between. Germline V gene data show CDR1 as KGHDR and CDR2 as SFDVKD. For the CDR3, the DNA is TGTGCCACCAGTGATTTGAAGTTTGCAGGCACAGATACGCAGTATTTT. Translation gives CATSDLKFAGTDTQYF.

The CDR3 spells CASSMLVRRQVYGYTF. DNA for the CDR3: TGTGCCAGTAGTATGCTGGTGCGTCGACAGGTCTATGGCTACACCTTC. This chain joins TRBV19 and TRBJ1-2; D may be TRBD1 (6 bases). This CDR3 has 16 residues. Germline values: CDR1 LNHDA, CDR2 SQIVND (reference sequence). V was clipped by 3 bases and J by 4 bases, with 18 bases between them.

The genes are TRBV27 and TRBJ2-3; 7 positions agree with TRBD1. This CDR3 spans 14 amino acids. Unmatched junction bases numbered 2, after V lost 3 bases and J lost 2 bases. Germline CDR1 reads MNHEY; CDR2 reads SMNVEV (reference sequence). The CDR3 loop is CASSFTGDTDTQYF. DNA of the CDR3: TGTGCCAGCAGTTTCACAGGGGACACAGATACGCAGTATTTT.

This clonotype was picked up many times. The V call is TRBV27, the J call TRBJ2-6; tentatively, D is TRBD1 (6 bases). Trimming stripped 4 bases from V and 4 bases from J, with 20 bases between. The CDR3 extends over 18 amino acids. From germline, CDR1 is MNHEY and CDR2 SMNVEV (reference sequence). Written as DNA, the CDR3 is TGTGCCAGCAGTTCACCCACCCCCGGGACACTCGGGGCCAACGTCCTGACTTTC. As protein: CASSSPTPGTLGANVLTF.

This clonotype was seen more than once but under ten times. J is TRBJ2-7 and V is TRBV4-2; D may be TRBD1 or TRBD2 (7 bases each). This CDR3 region has 17 residues. The germline V gene encodes CDR1 LGHNA and CDR2 YNFKEQ. The germline V and J ends were trimmed by 5 bases and 1 base, with 21 bases remaining between them. CDR3 residues: CASSDRWEGALSYEQYF. The CDR3 DNA reads TGTGCCAGCAGCGACCGGTGGGAGGGGGCCTTGTCCTACGAGCAGTACTTC.

This clonotype was seen more than once but under ten times. This chain links TRBV20-1 with TRBJ1-1, with TRBD1 matching over 7 bases. The CDR3 covers 13 residues. Trimming took 2 bases from V and 3 from J; bases not matched to a gene: 3. Germline V gene lookup returns CDR1 DFQATT and CDR2 SNEGSKA (reference sequence). CDR3 nucleotide sequence: TGCAGTGCTAGATACAGGGGATACACTGAAGCTTTCTTT. The encoded protein is CSARYRGYTEAFF.

This clonotype has at least ten counts. The chain has TRBV5-1 and TRBJ2-1; 7 bases agree with TRBD2. CDR1 and CDR2 (germline): SGHRS, YFSETQ. This CDR3 is 15 amino acids long. The junction had 8 bases not matched to a gene; V was cut back by 7 bases and J by 1 base. The CDR3 nucleotides read TGCGCCAGCCAGCGGGGCGGGAAATCCTACAATGAGCAGTTCTTC. Residues: CASQRGGKSYNEQFF.

In this sample, this clonotype turned up many times. This rearrangement joins TRBV18 to TRBJ1-1; D is unresolved. The CDR3 consists of 14 residues. CDR1 KGHSH and CDR2 LQKENI come from the germline V gene. V lost 4 bases, J lost 1 base, and 10 bases lay in between. The CDR3 DNA is TGTGCCAGCTCACTTCAGTCTAGGAACACTGAAGCTTTCTTT. Translating it yields CASSLQSRNTEAFF.

In this sample, this clonotype turned up many times. This chain joins TRBV28 and TRBJ1-6; D not certain. Trimming cost V 6 bases and J 4 bases, with 7 bases left between them. CDR1 is MDHEN, CDR2 SYDVKM, per germline. CDR3 size: 13 residues. Here the CDR3 reads CASRAQYNSPLHF. In DNA form, the CDR3 reads TGTGCCAGCAGGGCCCAGTATAATTCACCCCTCCACTTT.

V usage is TRBV4-1 and J usage is TRBJ2-1; 9 positions match TRBD2. This CDR3 is 16 amino acids long. Germline V gives CDR1 MGHRA, CDR2 YSYEKL. Trimming took 1 base from V and 9 from J; bases not matched to a gene: 10. The CDR3 bases are TGCGCCAGCAGCCAAGTTGGGGCGGGAGGGATAGTTGAGCAGTTCTTC. It specifies CASSQVGAGGIVEQFF.

A few counts support this clonotype. The rearrangement links TRBV6-1 to TRBJ2-2; 9 positions match TRBD2. Germline assignment: CDR1 MNHNS and CDR2 SASEGT. The CDR3 covers 15 residues. The J segment lost 3 bases and the V segment lost 6 bases, leaving 5 bases of the junction unmatched. The CDR3 here is CASRAAGGDTGELFF. CDR3 nucleotide sequence: TGTGCCAGCAGGGCGGCGGGAGGGGACACCGGGGAGCTGTTTTTT.

This chain links TRBV4-1 with TRBJ2-1; no firm D call. Trimming pared 3 bases from V and 0 bases from J, leaving 9 bases between. Germline values: CDR1 MGHRA, CDR2 YSYEKL. This CDR3 spans 15 amino acids. DNA for the CDR3: TGCGCCAGCAGCCAGATTGGGCCCTCCTACAATGAGCAGTTCTTC. Its translation is CASSQIGPSYNEQFF.

Details on this clonotype: A much larger clone lies a single base off, so this may be a read error. The chain joins TRBV28 to TRBJ2-7; D assignment may be TRBD1 or TRBD2 (6 bases each). Germline-derived CDR1 and CDR2 are MDHEN and SYDVKM. This CDR3 region has 15 residues. Trimming left V 5 bases short and J 3 bases short, with 17 bases between. CDR3 coding DNA: TGTGCCAGCAGTCCCCTGGTGGGGGGCGGCTACGAGCAGTACTTC. This codes for CASSPLVGGGYEQYF.

This clonotype was recorded many times. The J gene is TRBJ1-3, the V gene TRBV7-6; TRBD1 agrees at 8 bases. J was trimmed by 4 bases and V by 9 bases; bases with no gene match: 8. CDR3 length: 14 amino acids. Per the germline V gene, CDR1 is SGHVS and CDR2 is FNYEAQ. The CDR3 here is CASQDRVSGNTIYF. The CDR3 DNA is TGTGCCAGTCAGGACAGGGTTTCCGGAAACACCATATATTTT.

This clonotype was observed at least ten times. The rearrangement joins TRBV12-3 or TRBV12-4 to TRBJ2-2; TRBD1 might be the D (6 bases). V was shortened by 7 bases and J by 3 bases, with 15 bases between the two germline ends. This CDR3 is built from 15 residues. The CDR3 nucleotides are TGTGCCAGCACCCCCACAGGGTTTTACACCGGGGAGCTGTTTTTT. Encoded protein: CASTPTGFYTGELFF.

This clonotype was seen repeatedly, ten times or more. J is TRBJ1-5 and V is TRBV2, with a possible D match to TRBD1 (5 bases). CDR3 length: 14 amino acids. Germline-derived CDR1 and CDR2 are SNHLY and FYNNEI. V was shortened by 6 bases and J by 7 bases, with 16 bases between the two germline ends. The CDR3 loop reads CASRRDGSRQPQHF. CDR3 in DNA: TGTGCCAGCAGGCGGGACGGTTCTCGGCAGCCCCAGCATTTT. Complete variable domain (other parts from reference TRBV2 and TRBJ1-5): EPEVTQTPSHQVTQMGQEVILRCVPISNHLYFYWYRQILGQKVEFLVSFYNNEISEKSEIFDDQFSVERPDGSNFTLKIRSTKLEDSAMYFCASRRDGSRQPQHFGDGTRLSIL.

This clonotype was counted at least ten times. V usage is TRBV24-1 and J usage is TRBJ2-1; possible D gene TRBD2, 6 bases. Germline-derived CDR1 and CDR2 are KGHDR and SFDVKD. V was clipped by 2 bases and J by 8 bases, with 21 bases between them. The CDR3 runs 17 residues. In DNA form, the CDR3 reads TGTGCCACCAGTGATTCGCGGATAGCGGAGGGGTTCTATGAGCAGTTCTTC. Translated: CATSDSRIAEGFYEQFF.

Points on this clonotype: A much larger clone lies one base from this, so it may be a read error. CDR3 DNA sequence: TGTGACAGCAGCTCCACAGGCTCCTACAATGAGCAGTTCTTC. As protein: CDSSSTGSYNEQFF. The gene calls are TRBV13 and TRBJ2-1; a weak D match, TRBD1 (5 bases). This CDR3 region has 14 residues. Germline values: CDR1 PRHDT, CDR2 FYEKMQ (reference sequence).

On this clonotype itself: Given a much more abundant clone one base away, this may be a read error. V usage is TRBV11-2 and J usage is TRBJ2-4, with D tentatively TRBD1 (6 bases). CDR3 length: 15 amino acids. The V end was cut by 0 bases, the J end by 8 bases, with 14 bases between. Looked up from germline, CDR1 is SGHAT and CDR2 is FQNNGV. The CDR3 protein is CASSLDQGIWYIQYF. CDR3 nucleotide sequence: TGTGCCAGCAGCTTAGACCAGGGGATTTGGTACATTCAGTACTTC.

The chain employs TRBV19 and TRBJ2-7; 9 nucleotides line up with TRBD2. The CDR3 consists of 14 residues. Germline V gene data show CDR1 as LNHDA and CDR2 as SQIVND (reference sequence). The J segment lost 7 bases and the V segment lost 6 bases, leaving 10 bases of the junction unmatched. The CDR3 DNA is TGTGCCAGTAGGGGAGCGGGAGGCTCTGTTGAGCAGTACTTC. This codes for CASRGAGGSVEQYF.

A note on this clonotype: A clone one base away is much larger, so this may be a read error. The chain uses TRBV20-1 and TRBJ2-1; 8 positions match TRBD1. Per the germline V gene, CDR1 is DFQATT and CDR2 is SNEGSKA (reference sequence). With 8 bases clipped from V and 10 bases from J, the junction kept 7 bases outside the gene matches. The CDR3 length is 11 residues. The CDR3 DNA reads TGCAGTTACAGGGGGGCCAAAGAGCAGTTCTTC. Translated, it gives CSYRGAKEQFF.

V usage is TRBV19 and J usage is TRBJ2-1, with D possibly being TRBD1 (5 bases). Germline loops: CDR1 LNHDA, CDR2 SQIVND (reference sequence). Trimming removed 5 bases from V and 7 bases from J, with 9 bases in between. This CDR3 is built from 12 residues. In DNA form, the CDR3 reads TGTGCCAGTAGTTCAGGGTGGAATGAGCAGTTCTTC. It yields the protein CASSSGWNEQFF.